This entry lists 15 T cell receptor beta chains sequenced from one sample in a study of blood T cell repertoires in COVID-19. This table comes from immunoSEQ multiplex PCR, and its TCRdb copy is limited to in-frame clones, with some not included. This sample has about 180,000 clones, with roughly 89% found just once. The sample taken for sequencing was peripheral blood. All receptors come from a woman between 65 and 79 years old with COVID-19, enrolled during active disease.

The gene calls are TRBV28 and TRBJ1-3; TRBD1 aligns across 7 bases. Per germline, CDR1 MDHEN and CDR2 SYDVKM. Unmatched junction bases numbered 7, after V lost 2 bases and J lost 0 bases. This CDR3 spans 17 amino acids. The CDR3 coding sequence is TGTGCCAGCAGTTTAGACAGGGCCCCGGGCTCTGGAAACACCATATATTTT. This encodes CASSLDRAPGSGNTIYF. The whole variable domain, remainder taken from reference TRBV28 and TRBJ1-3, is DVKVTQSSRYLVKRTGEKVFLECVQDMDHENMFWYRQDPGLGLRLIYFSYDVKMKEKGDIPEGYSVSREKKERFSLILESASTNQTSMYLCASSLDRAPGSGNTIYFGEGSWLTVV.

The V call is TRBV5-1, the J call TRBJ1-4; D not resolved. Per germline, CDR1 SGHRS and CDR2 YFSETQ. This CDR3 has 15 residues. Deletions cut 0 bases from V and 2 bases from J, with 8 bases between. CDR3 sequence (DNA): TGCGCCAGCAGCTTGGGCGGAAGTACTAATGAAAAACTGTTTTTT. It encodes CASSLGGSTNEKLFF. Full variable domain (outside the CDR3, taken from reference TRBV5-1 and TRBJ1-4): KAGVTQTPRYLIKTRGQQVTLSCSPISGHRSVSWYQQTPGQGLQFLFEYFSETQRNKGNFPGRFSGRQFSNSRSEMNVSTLELGDSALYLCASSLGGSTNEKLFFGSGTQLSVL.

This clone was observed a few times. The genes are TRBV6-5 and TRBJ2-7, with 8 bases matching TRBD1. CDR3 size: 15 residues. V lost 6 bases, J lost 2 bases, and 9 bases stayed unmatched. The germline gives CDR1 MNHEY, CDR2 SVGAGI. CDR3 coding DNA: TGTGCCAGCAGGGATGACAGGGGATCAGCCTACGAGCAGTACTTC. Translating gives CASRDDRGSAYEQYF.

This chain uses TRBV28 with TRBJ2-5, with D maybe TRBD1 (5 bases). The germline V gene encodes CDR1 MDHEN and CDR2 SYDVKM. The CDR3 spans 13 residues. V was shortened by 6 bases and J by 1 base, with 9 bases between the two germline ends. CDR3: CASSRQLQETQYF. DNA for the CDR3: TGTGCCAGCAGCCGACAGCTCCAAGAGACCCAGTACTTC.

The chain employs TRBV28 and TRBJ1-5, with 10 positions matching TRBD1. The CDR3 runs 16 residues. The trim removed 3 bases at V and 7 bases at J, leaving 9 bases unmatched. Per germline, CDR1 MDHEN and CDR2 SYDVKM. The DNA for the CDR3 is TGTGCCAGCAGTTTCAACCGGGACAGGGGAAGGCAGCCCCAGCATTTT. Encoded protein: CASSFNRDRGRQPQHF.

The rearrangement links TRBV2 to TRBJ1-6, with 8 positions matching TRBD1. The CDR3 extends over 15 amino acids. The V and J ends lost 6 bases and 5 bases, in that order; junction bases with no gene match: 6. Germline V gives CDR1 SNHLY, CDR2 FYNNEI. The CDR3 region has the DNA TGTGCCAGCAGCGCCCAGGGGGCAGATAATTCACCCCTCCACTTT. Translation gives CASSAQGADNSPLHF.

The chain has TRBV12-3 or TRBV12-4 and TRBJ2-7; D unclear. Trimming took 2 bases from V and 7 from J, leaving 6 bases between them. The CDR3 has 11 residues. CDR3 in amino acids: CASSLLGEQYF. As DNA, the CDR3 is TGTGCCAGCAGTTTACTAGGAGAGCAGTACTTC.

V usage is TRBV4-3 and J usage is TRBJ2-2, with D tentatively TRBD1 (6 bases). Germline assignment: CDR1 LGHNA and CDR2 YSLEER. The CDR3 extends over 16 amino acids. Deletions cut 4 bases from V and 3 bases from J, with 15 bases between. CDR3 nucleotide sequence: TGCGCCAGCAGCCCAGAACAGGGATCGGACACCGGGGAGCTGTTTTTT. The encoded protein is CASSPEQGSDTGELFF.

CDR3 protein: CASRRGLAGLEQYF. The CDR3 DNA reads TGTGCCAGCAGACGCGGACTAGCGGGCCTCGAGCAGTACTTC. This chain joins TRBV6-5 and TRBJ2-7; TRBD2 agrees at 11 bases. The CDR3 extends over 14 amino acids. The J segment lost 6 bases and the V segment lost 6 bases, leaving 7 bases of the junction unmatched. Germline V gives CDR1 MNHEY, CDR2 SVGAGI.

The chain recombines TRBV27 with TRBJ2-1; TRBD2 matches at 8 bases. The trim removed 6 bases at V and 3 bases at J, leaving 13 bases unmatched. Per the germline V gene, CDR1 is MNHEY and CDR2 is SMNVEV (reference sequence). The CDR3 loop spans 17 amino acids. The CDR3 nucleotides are TGTGCCAGCAGAACTGAGCGGGAGCCTTCGAGCTACAATGAGCAGTTCTTC. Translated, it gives CASRTEREPSSYNEQFF.

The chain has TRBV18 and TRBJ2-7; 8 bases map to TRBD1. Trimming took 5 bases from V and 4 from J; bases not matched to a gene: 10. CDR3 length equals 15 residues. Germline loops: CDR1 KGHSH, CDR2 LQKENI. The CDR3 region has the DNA TGTGCCAGCTCAACGCTCCAGGGGGCGCGGTACGAGCAGTACTTC. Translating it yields CASSTLQGARYEQYF.

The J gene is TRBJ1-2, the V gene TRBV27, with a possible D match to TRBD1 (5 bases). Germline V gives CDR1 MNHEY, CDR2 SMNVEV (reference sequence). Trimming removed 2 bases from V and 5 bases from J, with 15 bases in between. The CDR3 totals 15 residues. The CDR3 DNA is TGTGCCAGCAGTTTAACCGCAGGGTTGAGTTATGGCTACACCTTC. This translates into CASSLTAGLSYGYTF.

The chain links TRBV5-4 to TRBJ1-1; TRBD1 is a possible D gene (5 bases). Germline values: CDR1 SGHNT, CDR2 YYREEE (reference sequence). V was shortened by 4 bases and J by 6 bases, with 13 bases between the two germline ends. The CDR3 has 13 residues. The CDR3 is CASSLDSPSEAFF. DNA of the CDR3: TGTGCCAGCAGCCTCGACAGCCCGTCTGAAGCTTTCTTT.

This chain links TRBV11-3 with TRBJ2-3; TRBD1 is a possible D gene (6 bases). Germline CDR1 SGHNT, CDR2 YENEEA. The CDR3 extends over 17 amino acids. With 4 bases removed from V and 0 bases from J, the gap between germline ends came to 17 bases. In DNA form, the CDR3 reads TGTGCCAGCAGCTCCCGCCCCCCGGGACATAGCACAGATACGCAGTATTTT. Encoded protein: CASSSRPPGHSTDTQYF.

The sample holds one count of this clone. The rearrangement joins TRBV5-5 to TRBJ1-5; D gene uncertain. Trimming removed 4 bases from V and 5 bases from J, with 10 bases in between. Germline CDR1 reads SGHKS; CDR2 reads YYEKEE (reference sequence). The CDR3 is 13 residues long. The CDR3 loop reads CASSLNRDQPQHF. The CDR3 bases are TGTGCCAGCAGCCTTAATAGAGATCAGCCCCAGCATTTT. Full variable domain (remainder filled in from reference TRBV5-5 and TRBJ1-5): DAGVTQSPTHLIKTRGQQVTLRCSPISGHKSVSWYQQVLGQGPQFIFQYYEKEERGRGNFPDRFSARQFPNYSSELNVNALLLGDSALYLCASSLNRDQPQHFGDGTRLSIL.